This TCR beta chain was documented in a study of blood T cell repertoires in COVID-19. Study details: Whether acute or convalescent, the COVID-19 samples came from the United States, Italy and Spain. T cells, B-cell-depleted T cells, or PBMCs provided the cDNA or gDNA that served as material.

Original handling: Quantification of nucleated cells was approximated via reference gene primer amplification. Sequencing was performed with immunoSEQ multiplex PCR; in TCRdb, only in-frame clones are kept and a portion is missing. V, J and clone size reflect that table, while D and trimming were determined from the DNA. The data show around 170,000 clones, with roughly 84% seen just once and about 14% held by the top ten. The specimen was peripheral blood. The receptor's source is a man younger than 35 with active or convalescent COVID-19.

In DNA form, the CDR3 reads TGTGCCACCAGTGACCCCGTACAGGGTTACAATGAGCAGTTCTTC. It codes for CATSDPVQGYNEQFF. The rearrangement links TRBV24-1 to TRBJ2-1, with a weak D call TRBD1 (6 bases). Germline CDR1 and CDR2: KGHDR and SFDVKD. The CDR3 has 15 amino acids. Trimming pared 4 bases from V and 4 bases from J, leaving 13 bases between.